Described below is a single T cell receptor (beta chain) sequence and its context. Its binding antigen is unknown. One base away there is no much larger clone; base qualities are not given. This entry belongs to a study of Tregs in tolerant kidney transplant recipients (dated by TCRdb to between 2018 and 2020). About the full investigation: The transplants used related donors along with nonmyeloablative bone marrow transplantation, and in the human trials mixed chimerism was transient. The study applied TCRbeta sequencing to find donor-specific regulatory T cells before combined kidney and bone marrow transplantation and then followed those same cells after transplant. The study at large found these results: In tolerant patients, the expansion of donor-specific Tregs was greater than global Treg expansion, suggesting that the expansion was antigen-driven rather than nonspecific. Because the PCR primers were changed over time for some patients, nucleotide-level comparison could not be performed across the samples from those patients. Because only a small number of patients were included, the study had limitations, and the results will need to be validated in larger populations as well as under other immunosuppression protocols. Biological reproducibility was not directly assessed, although technical replication error appeared to be minimal. Expanding Tregs with activated donor B cells appeared to identify the most biologically relevant and donor-specific TCRbeta repertoire.

The CDR3 spans 18 residues, from the cysteine through the phenylalanine. CDR3 DNA only is kept here, 54 bases in frame from base 1. The germline V gene specifies SGHAT as CDR1 and FQNNGV as CDR2. The trim is 5 bases for V and 6 bases for J, with a gap of 28 bases between the germline ends. The sample's time point label is to be understood as: blood sample drawn before combined kidney and bone marrow transplant. Thawed PBMCs were FACS-sorted into unstimulated Tregs (CD4+CD25+CD127-), CD4+ non-Tregs (CD4+CD25-), CD4 cells and CD8 cells. Thawed PBMCs were rested overnight at 37 degrees C with about 180 IU/ml IL-2 before Treg sorting. Patients were several combined kidney and bone marrow transplant recipients from the ITN036ST trial, and only these trial subjects had samples available. Healthy control blood was processed by Ficoll density gradient to PBMCs and cryopreserved; patient PBMCs were collected before and after transplant.

Genomic DNA was extracted from sorted cells with the QIAGEN DNeasy Blood and Tissue Kit for TCRbeta CDR3 sequencing. High-throughput TCRbeta CDR3 sequencing was carried out commercially through immunoSEQ, with PCR amplification with bias correction and internal controls included. The study's own analysis went as follows. Unique productive TCRbeta sequences were defined by CDR3 nucleotide sequence where primers matched, otherwise by CDR3 amino acid sequence with Vbeta and Jbeta genes. To correct sorting error, sequences shared between sorted populations at a frequency ratio of 2:1 or less were removed; the rest were assigned to the higher population. Donor-reactive sequences were defined as at least 5-fold expanded in CFSE-low cells versus unstimulated cells, with frequency of at least 0.01% in CFSE-low cells. Jensen-Shannon divergence, calculated on the top 100 TCRbeta sequences ranked by frequency, was used to quantify repertoire divergence. For any sample with multiple sequencing runs, sorting error was corrected in each run separately before the runs were pooled. The table comes from immuneACCESS by way of TCRdb, which keeps in-frame sequences with V and J called. Part of the clones is missing from these tables; in studies checked, under half for an unresolved V gene and the rest for unknown reasons. V and J calls and clone size are copied from that table; D and trimming were computed from the DNA. This sample has over 50,000 clones in its table, and roughly 85% of those were observed once. The ten top clones hold around 1.9% of the sample.

In this chain, TRBV11-2 is recombined with TRBJ1-2, with a weak D call of TRBD1 (5 bases match). The starting material was Tregs from blood, obtained before the transplant. The TCR sequence derives from a human donor who received a combined kidney and bone marrow transplant. CDR3 region: CASSPLSLRRVGDNGYTF. The bases read TGTGCCAGCAGCCCCCTTTCCCTGCGCAGGGTGGGCGATAATGGCTACACCTTC.